This entry concerns a single TCR beta chain. This sample stems from a study of blood T cells in healthy people across ages. Researchers collected ten milliliters of peripheral blood from every single donor. V was clipped by 0 bases and J by 7 bases, with 7 bases between them. Germline lookup yields CDR1 SGDLS and CDR2 YYNGEE. The CDR3 consists of 12 residues. A second PCR, run for roughly 7 to 11 cycles, used a sample-barcoded 5' primer plus a J-beta primer mix. Tags on each cDNA molecule came from a template-switch adaptor with 12 random nucleotides. One entry per CDR3 protein results from TCRdb running MiXCR on the 5' RACE reads. The sample gives 1.8 million or so distinct CDR3 sequences, 39% of which show up once; around 23% is in the top ten.

The source of this sequence is a human donor in good health. Sequenced sample: blood. This chain joins TRBV9 and TRBJ1-2; D is unclear. As DNA, the CDR3 is TGTGCCAGCAGCGTAGGCAGTCGTGGCTACACCTTC. Translated, it gives CASSVGSRGYTF. Full variable domain (outside the CDR3, taken from reference TRBV9 and TRBJ1-2): DSGVTQTPKHLITATGQRVTLRCSPRSGDLSVYWYQQSLDQGLQFLIQYYNGEERAKGNILERFSAQQFPDLHSELNLSSLELGDSALYFCASSVGSRGYTFGSGTRLTVV.